Listed below are T cell receptor beta chains from one sample, sequenced in a study of human T cells and chemical hapten exposure. TCRdb reprocessed the RACE reads via MiXCR and lists one record per CDR3 protein. This repertoire shows 350,000 to 400,000 distinct CDR3 sequences, just under 6.5% found once; its top ten account for around 5.8%. Sequenced material: whole blood, taken in connection with sensitization to the hapten diphenylcyclopropenone (DPC). The receptors come from a woman between 18 and 30 years old with alopecia areata. Some clones in this sample may be carry-over from other donors' samples. Each CDR3 is given with its conserved first and last residue. Each record gives: clone size, D gene, V gene, J gene, CDR3 DNA, CDR3 protein. The D gene is left open where the match is weak. Clone sizes are given selectively: once, few, many, or a class where the clone is expanded.

many	TRBD1	TRBV7-9	TRBJ1-4	TGTGCCAGCAGCTCGCGGTCAGGGGGTGAAAAACTGTTTTTT	CASSSRSGGEKLFF
few	-	TRBV6-5	TRBJ2-2	TGTGCCAGCAGTAATGGCGGGGAGCTGTTTTTT	CASSNGGELFF
few	-	TRBV3-1	TRBJ1-5	TGTGCCAGCAGCCAAGGCCCCCCACGGGCTGTAGCCCAGCATTTT	CASSQGPPRAVAQHF
few	-	TRBV4-2	TRBJ2-7	TGTGCCAGCAGCCTGGAACCCCCTAGCGCCTTGAGCTCCTACGAGCAGTACTTC	CASSLEPPSALSSYEQYF
few	TRBD1	TRBV12-3/TRBV12-4	TRBJ1-2	TGTGCCAGCAGTTCGTTCGACAGGGCGAACTATGGCTACACCTTC	CASSSFDRANYGYTF
few	-	TRBV28	TRBJ2-3	TGTGCCAGCAGTGGGGGGACAGTCCTGGGTACGCAGTATTTT	CASSGGTVLGTQYF
few	-	TRBV9	TRBJ2-6	TGTGCCAGCAGCGTAGTTTTAGAGAGCTCTGGGGCCAACGTCCTGACTTTC	CASSVVLESSGANVLTF
few	-	TRBV6-1	TRBJ2-7	TGTGCCAGCATCCAGGGGGAGCAGTACTTC	CASIQGEQYF
many	-	TRBV4-3	TRBJ2-3	TGCGCCAGCAGTCTACCGCGTGCGCAGTATTTT	CASSLPRAQYF
-	-	TRBV18	TRBJ1-2	TGTGCCAGCTCAGAACAGGCTAACTATGGCTACACCTTC	CASSEQANYGYTF
few	-	TRBV29-1	TRBJ2-2	TGCAGCGTTCGGACCAAATTGGCCGGGGAGCTGTTTTTT	CSVRTKLAGELFF
many	TRBD1	TRBV20-1	TRBJ2-1	TGCAGTGCTTTAGGGACAGACAATGAGCAGTTCTTC	CSALGTDNEQFF
many	-	TRBV5-5	TRBJ2-2	TGTGCCAGCAGCCCTGGGACGGAAGATGCGAACACCGGGGAGCTGTTTTTT	CASSPGTEDANTGELFF
few	TRBD2	TRBV20-1	TRBJ2-3	TGCAGTGCCTATGTAGCCGTCGCTAGCGGGGGAGGTACAGATACGCAGTATTTT	CSAYVAVASGGGTDTQYF
-	-	TRBV6-5	TRBJ1-2	TGTGCCAGCAGGCCCGATGGGACAACGTCGAGGAATGGCTACACCTTC	CASRPDGTTSRNGYTF
few	-	TRBV2	TRBJ2-1	TGTGCCAGCAGTGAGGTACAATTGTTCTTC	CASSEVQLFF
few	TRBD1	TRBV20-1	TRBJ1-2	TGCAGTGCCTTGTCCGGGACAGGGGGCTATGGCTACACCTTC	CSALSGTGGYGYTF
many	-	TRBV6-5	TRBJ1-3	TGTGCCAGCAGCCGAGAGGGACATTTCTCTGGAAACACCATATATTTT	CASSREGHFSGNTIYF
-	-	TRBV20-1	TRBJ1-1	TGCAGTGCTTTCTATACAGGGATAGGACCTGAAGCTTTCTTT	CSAFYTGIGPEAFF
many	-	TRBV3-1	TRBJ2-1	TGTGCCAGCAGCCAAAACTCCGGAGCGGCTGGAAGGAATGAGCAGTTCTTC	CASSQNSGAAGRNEQFF
many	TRBD1	TRBV6-5	TRBJ2-4	TGTGCCAGCAGTCCGGGGCCCAGGGGGGCCAAAAACATTCAGTACTTC	CASSPGPRGAKNIQYF
many	-	TRBV5-1	TRBJ1-1	TGCGCCAGCAGCTTGGTTGGGCGCGCTGAAGCTTTCTTT	CASSLVGRAEAFF
few	-	TRBV6-5	TRBJ1-1	TGTGCCAGCAGGCGGACCGGGTCCGCGGAAGCTTTCTTT	CASRRTGSAEAFF
many	TRBD1	TRBV13	TRBJ1-2	TGTGCCAGCAGCTCCTACCGGGGACAGGGTAACTATGGCTACACCTTC	CASSSYRGQGNYGYTF
-	-	TRBV28	TRBJ2-1	TGTGCCAGCAGTTTATTGTTTTCGGGGACAACTGAGCAGTTCTTC	CASSLLFSGTTEQFF
-	TRBD2	TRBV12-3/TRBV12-4	TRBJ2-6	TGTGCCAGCAGCCCTAAGACTAGCGGGAGTCTCTCTGGGGCCAACGTCCTGACTTTC	CASSPKTSGSLSGANVLTF
many	TRBD1	TRBV12-3/TRBV12-4	TRBJ2-3	TGTGCCAGCAGTTCGACCAACAGGGGCCTCTTCACAGATACGCAGTATTTT	CASSSTNRGLFTDTQYF
-	-	TRBV6-5	TRBJ2-7	TGTGCCAGCAGTTCCAAAGGCAGAGCCTACGAGCAGTACTTC	CASSSKGRAYEQYF
few	TRBD1	TRBV5-1	TRBJ1-6	TGCGCCAGCAGCATCGGACAGGTTGGAGTTTCACCCCTCCACTTT	CASSIGQVGVSPLHF
-	-	TRBV5-1	TRBJ2-3	TGCGCCAGCAGCTTGGTACAGATACGGTTCACAGATACGCAGTATTTT	CASSLVQIRFTDTQYF
-	-	TRBV3-1	TRBJ1-6	TGTGCCAGCAGCCAGGGATGGGATTCACCCCTCCACTTT	CASSQGWDSPLHF
many	TRBD1	TRBV4-2	TRBJ1-1	TGTGCCAGCAGCCAGGGGGAGGGACAGGGGAACACTGAAGCTTTCTTT	CASSQGEGQGNTEAFF
many	-	TRBV28	TRBJ1-5	TGTGCCAGCACCGAACAGGGTAATCAGCCCCAGCATTTT	CASTEQGNQPQHF
many	-	TRBV12-3/TRBV12-4	TRBJ1-1	TGTGCCAGCAGTTTAGGTGGCAGGGGCTACATGAACACTGAAGCTTTCTTT	CASSLGGRGYMNTEAFF
-	-	TRBV4-1	TRBJ2-3	TGCGCCAGCAGCCAAGATTACGAAGATACGCAGTATTTT	CASSQDYEDTQYF
-	-	TRBV29-1	TRBJ1-1	TGCAGCGCTCTATTGGCCGGGACTACGATCAATGTGTTGGCTTTCTTT	CSALLAGTTINVLAFF
-	-	TRBV29-1	TRBJ2-1	TGCAGCGTTGTCCGGGACTCCTACAATGAGCAGTTCTTC	CSVVRDSYNEQFF
many	-	TRBV7-2	TRBJ1-6	TGTGCCAGCAGCTTAAGTCCAGAAGCTTATTCACCCCTCCACTTT	CASSLSPEAYSPLHF
many	-	TRBV5-3	TRBJ1-1	TGTGCCAGAATTCTACAGACACCTCTGAACACTGAAGCTTTCTTT	CARILQTPLNTEAFF
many	-	TRBV28	TRBJ1-2	TGTGCCAGCAGTTTGACAGAATATTATGGCTACACCTTC	CASSLTEYYGYTF
many	-	TRBV20-1	TRBJ1-1	TGCAGTGCCCCCCGGGCAGGGCCCAGGAACACTGAAGCTTTCTTT	CSAPRAGPRNTEAFF
-	-	TRBV5-1	TRBJ2-2	TGCGCCAGCAGCTTAATGCAGGGTGGCACCGGGGAGCTGTTTTTT	CASSLMQGGTGELFF
-	-	TRBV4-3	TRBJ2-7	TGCGCCAGCAGCCAAGAAAGGGGAGAGGGCTACGAGCAGTACTTC	CASSQERGEGYEQYF